This T cell receptor (beta chain) emerged from a study of cytomegalovirus exposure and HLA in healthy donors. CDR1 MGHRA and CDR2 YSYEKL come from the germline V gene. This CDR3 has 14 residues. Trimming took off 1 base at V and 6 bases at J, with 12 bases between the two ends. PCR was performed using 60 Vbeta and 13 Jbeta primers. Clones were read by immunoSEQ multiplex PCR, and TCRdb kept only the in-frame ones, dropping some. Of some 130,000 clones listed, about 82% were seen once; the top ten hold approximately 1.1%. The specimen sequenced was PBMCs. This TCR came from a boy younger than 18 in good health and CMV-seronegative. V and J are TRBV4-1 and TRBJ1-1; D uncertain. CDR3 sequence reads: CASSQVASSPEAFF. The CDR3 DNA sequence: TGCGCCAGCAGCCAAGTCGCCAGTAGCCCTGAAGCTTTCTTT.